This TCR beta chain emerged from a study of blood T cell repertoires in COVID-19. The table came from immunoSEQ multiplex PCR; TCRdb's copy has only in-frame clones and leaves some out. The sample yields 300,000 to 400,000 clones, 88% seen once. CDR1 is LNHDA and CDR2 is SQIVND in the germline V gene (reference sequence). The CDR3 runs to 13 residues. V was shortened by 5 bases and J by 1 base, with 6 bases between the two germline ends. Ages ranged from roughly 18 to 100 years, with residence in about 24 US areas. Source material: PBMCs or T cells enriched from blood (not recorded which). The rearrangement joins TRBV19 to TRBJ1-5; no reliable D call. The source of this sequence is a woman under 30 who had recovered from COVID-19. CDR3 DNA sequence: TGTGCCAGTAGTTCCTCGAGCAATCAGCCCCAGCATTTT. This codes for CASSSSSNQPQHF.